Listed below are T cell receptor beta chains from one sample, sequenced in a study of T cells after yellow fever vaccination. Using its own MiXCR run on the 5' RACE reads, TCRdb lists one record per CDR3 protein. This sample yields more than 350,000 distinct CDR3 sequences, of which approximately 10% are seen a single time; roughly 18% belongs to the top ten. The sample in question was PBMCs, obtained on the day of the first yellow fever vaccination. These receptors originate from a man aged 18 to 35 who received the YFV17D yellow fever vaccine. Each CDR3 is given with its conserved first and last residue. D genes are given only for firm matches. Clone size is stated in some rows and not others, as once, few, many or a class when expanded.

size: .; V: TRBV11-2; J: TRBJ1-1; D: .; CDR3: CASSPPGRGPEAFF; DNA: TGTGCCAGCAGCCCCCCAGGGAGGGGCCCTGAAGCTTTCTTT
size: .; V: TRBV4-2; J: TRBJ1-6; D: .; CDR3: CASSLARGSYNSPLHF; DNA: TGTGCCAGCAGCCTCGCAAGGGGATCCTATAATTCACCCCTCCACTTT
size: few; V: TRBV28; J: TRBJ2-1; D: TRBD2; CDR3: CASSHKRGGHNEQFF; DNA: TGTGCCAGCAGTCACAAGCGGGGGGGACACAATGAGCAGTTCTTC
size: many; V: TRBV5-6; J: TRBJ2-1; D: .; CDR3: CASSRGQIYNEQFF; DNA: TGTGCCAGCAGCCGCGGGCAGATCTACAATGAGCAGTTCTTC
size: .; V: TRBV18; J: TRBJ2-2; D: .; CDR3: CASSPQANTGELFF; DNA: TGTGCCAGCTCACCACAAGCTAACACCGGGGAGCTGTTTTTT
size: many; V: TRBV4-3; J: TRBJ2-1; D: TRBD2; CDR3: CASSQEPSGGDYNEQFF; DNA: TGCGCCAGCAGCCAGGAACCTAGCGGGGGGGATTACAATGAGCAGTTCTTC
size: few; V: TRBV20-1; J: TRBJ1-2; D: .; CDR3: CSVKTANYGYTF; DNA: TGCAGCGTAAAGACAGCTAACTATGGCTACACCTTC
size: many; V: TRBV3-1; J: TRBJ2-7; D: .; CDR3: CASSQGGYEQYF; DNA: TGTGCCAGCAGCCAAGGGGGCTACGAGCAGTACTTC
size: many; V: TRBV27; J: TRBJ2-6; D: .; CDR3: CASSSSGANVLTF; DNA: TGTGCCAGCAGCTCCTCTGGGGCCAACGTCCTGACTTTC
size: few; V: TRBV10-3; J: TRBJ2-7; D: .; CDR3: CAISAGRNGEEQYF; DNA: TGTGCCATCAGTGCGGGCAGGAACGGTGAGGAGCAGTACTTC
size: few; V: TRBV10-3; J: TRBJ1-1; D: .; CDR3: CAISETKGGYTEAFF; DNA: TGTGCCATCAGTGAAACCAAGGGGGGTTACACTGAAGCTTTCTTT
size: .; V: TRBV9; J: TRBJ2-5; D: .; CDR3: CASSNAPTSLETQYF; DNA: TGTGCCAGCAGCAACGCTCCCACATCTTTAGAGACCCAGTACTTC
size: many; V: TRBV18; J: TRBJ2-1; D: TRBD2; CDR3: CASSPREGHEQFF; DNA: TGTGCCAGCTCACCACGGGAGGGGCATGAGCAGTTCTTC
size: many; V: TRBV4-2; J: TRBJ2-5; D: TRBD2; CDR3: CASSQGAGERETQYF; DNA: TGTGCCAGCAGCCAAGGGGCGGGGGAGCGGGAGACCCAGTACTTC
size: .; V: TRBV20-1; J: TRBJ1-1; D: TRBD1; CDR3: CSARKGQGATGTEAFF; DNA: TGCAGTGCTAGGAAGGGACAGGGGGCGACCGGCACTGAAGCTTTCTTT
size: .; V: TRBV7-9; J: TRBJ1-6; D: TRBD1; CDR3: CASSARDRGPNSPLHF; DNA: TGTGCCAGCAGCGCAAGGGACAGGGGGCCGAATTCACCCCTCCACTTT
size: few; V: TRBV9; J: TRBJ1-3; D: .; CDR3: CASSFGNTIYF; DNA: TGTGCCAGCAGTTTTGGAAACACCATATATTTT
size: .; V: TRBV12-3/TRBV12-4; J: TRBJ2-5; D: .; CDR3: CASSSPLGGEETQYF; DNA: TGTGCCAGCAGTTCCCCTCTAGGTGGGGAAGAGACCCAGTACTTC
size: .; V: TRBV7-9; J: TRBJ1-2; D: .; CDR3: CASSLDLDAGYTF; DNA: TGTGCCAGCAGCTTAGATTTAGATGCTGGCTACACCTTC
size: .; V: TRBV20-1; J: TRBJ2-1; D: TRBD2; CDR3: CSATSGGNEQFF; DNA: TGCAGTGCTACTAGCGGGGGCAATGAGCAGTTCTTC
size: few; V: TRBV27; J: TRBJ1-4; D: TRBD1; CDR3: CASSQDDRGGEKLFF; DNA: TGTGCCAGCAGTCAGGACGACAGGGGAGGGGAAAAACTGTTTTTT
size: few; V: TRBV5-5; J: TRBJ1-4; D: .; CDR3: CASTWTATNEKLFF; DNA: TGTGCCAGCACCTGGACAGCAACTAATGAAAAACTGTTTTTT
size: .; V: TRBV25-1; J: TRBJ2-7; D: .; CDR3: CASSEFSYEQYF; DNA: TGTGCCAGCAGTGAGTTTTCCTACGAGCAGTACTTC
size: many; V: TRBV12-5; J: TRBJ2-4; D: .; CDR3: CASGSPTLAKNIQYF; DNA: TGTGCTAGTGGTTCCCCTACCCTAGCCAAAAACATTCAGTACTTC
size: few; V: TRBV12-3/TRBV12-4; J: TRBJ2-5; D: .; CDR3: CASSLQGSQETQYF; DNA: TGTGCCAGCAGTTTACAAGGTAGCCAAGAGACCCAGTACTTC
size: few; V: TRBV2; J: TRBJ1-6; D: .; CDR3: CASSDSKNSPLHF; DNA: TGTGCCAGCAGTGACTCGAAGAATTCACCCCTCCACTTT